This T cell receptor beta chain is from a study of blood T cell repertoires in COVID-19. The germline V gene has CDR1 SGHDT and CDR2 YYEEEE. Trimming removed 0 bases from V and 2 bases from J, with 5 bases in between. The length of the CDR3 is 13 residues. Libraries were prepared by immunoSEQ multiplex PCR; TCRdb keeps only in-frame clonotypes and omits some of them. The sample contains roughly 440,000 clones, more than 70% of which appear only once. Sequencing input: peripheral blood. The origin of this receptor is a woman aged 50 to 60 with COVID-19, enrolled during active disease. V usage is TRBV5-6 and J usage is TRBJ1-2; no firm D call. CDR3 region: CASSLGENYGYTF. In DNA form, the CDR3 reads TGTGCCAGCAGCTTGGGGGAGAACTATGGCTACACCTTC.